A single sample gave rise to the 15 T cell receptor beta chains below, sequenced in a study of T cells in women clearing cervical HPV infection. Sequencing was performed with immunoSEQ multiplex PCR; in TCRdb, only in-frame clones are kept and a portion is missing. The table for this sample gives 30,000 to 35,000 clones. The sequenced sample consisted of blood buffy coat. The origin of the receptors is a woman between 18 and 75 years old with a cervical HPV16 infection that either progressed to CIN3+ or cleared (not recorded which).

Notes on this clone: The read ends 3 residues early relative to the CDR3; the germline J gene fills the gap. The chain couples TRBV18 to TRBJ2-3; TRBD2 aligns across 10 bases. V was clipped by 3 bases and J by 6 bases; unmatched bases: 6. The CDR3 is 15 residues long. The germline V gene has CDR1 KGHSH and CDR2 LQKENI. CDR3 loop: CASSPPGLAKDTQYF. CDR3 DNA, as far as it was read: TGTGCCAGCTCACCCCCGGGACTAGCGAAGGATACG.

Note on this clone: Coverage ceases 3 residues before the CDR3 finishes, and the germline J gene fills in the end. The rearrangement links TRBV18 to TRBJ1-4; D is uncertain. This CDR3 comprises 19 residues. Germline lookup yields CDR1 KGHSH and CDR2 LQKENI. CDR3 sequence: CASSPLHGVSSSYNSPLFF. CDR3 bases read: TGTGCCAGCTCACCACTCCACGGGGTGTCGAGCTCCTATAATTCACCA.

Comments on this clone: The CDR3 end lies 3 residues beyond the end of the read and is filled in from the germline J gene. The rearrangement uses TRBV7-9 and TRBJ1-2; no clear D. CDR1 is SEHNR, CDR2 FQNEAQ, per germline (reference sequence). V was cut by 5 bases and J by 2 bases, with 12 bases left in between. CDR3 size: 14 residues. The CDR3 is CASSPGGQNYGYTF. The covered CDR3 bases are TGTGCCAGCAGCCCTGGTGGGCAGAACTATGGC. Supplemented by reference TRBV7-9 and TRBJ1-2, the full variable domain reads DTGVSQNPRHKITKRGQNVTFRCDPISEHNRLYWYRQTLGQGPEFLTYFQNEAQLEKSRLLSDRFSAERPKGSFSTLEIQRTEQGDSAMYLCASSPGGQNYGYTFGSGTRLTVV.

The CDR3 loop reads CSATGGSADTQYF. The sequenced part of the CDR3 DNA is TGCAGTGCTACGGGCGGGAGTGCAGATACG. V usage is TRBV20-1 and J usage is TRBJ2-3, with 7 bases aligning to TRBD2. From the germline J gene comes the end of the CDR3, since the read stops 3 residues before it. The CDR3 is 13 amino acids. V shed 4 bases, J shed 4 bases, and the junction held 5 bases outside the gene matches. Looked up from germline, CDR1 is DFQATT and CDR2 is SNEGSKA (reference sequence).

Turning to this clone: The missing CDR3 end, 3 residues past where the read stops, is filled in from the germline J gene. This rearrangement joins TRBV7-6 to TRBJ2-1; TRBD2 agrees at 12 bases. The V gene end was trimmed by 1 base and the J gene end by 7 bases; junction bases not matched to a gene: 5. The CDR3 is 16 residues long. Germline CDR1 and CDR2: SGHVS and FNYEAQ. CDR3 loop: CASSLEASGRGNEQFF. CDR3 bases read: TGTGCCAGCAGCTTAGAGGCTAGCGGGAGGGGGAATGAG.

Concerning this clone: With the read ending 3 residues before the CDR3 end, the germline J gene is used to fill in that end. V gene TRBV18 combines with J gene TRBJ2-3; D gene unclear. CDR3 length: 16 residues. V gave up 1 base and J gave up 1 base, with 12 bases separating them. Germline V gene lookup returns CDR1 KGHSH and CDR2 LQKENI. The CDR3 spells CASSPQGFGGTDTQYF. The DNA read from the CDR3 is TGTGCCAGCTCACCACAGGGCTTTGGTGGCACAGATACG.

Concerning this clone: The read finishes 3 residues shy of the CDR3 end, and the germline J gene is used to complete it. The chain uses TRBV20-1 and TRBJ2-7; TRBD1 agrees at 7 bases. From germline, CDR1 is DFQATT and CDR2 SNEGSKA (reference sequence). V lost 0 bases, J lost 1 base, and 6 bases stayed unmatched. The CDR3 covers 15 residues. CDR3 DNA, as far as it was read: TGCAGTGCTAGAGACCTCCGGACAGGATCCTACGAG. Its protein is CSARDLRTGSYE. The whole CDR3 protein is CSARDLRTGSYEQYF.

Remarks on this clone: Coverage ceases 3 residues before the CDR3 finishes, and the germline J gene fills in the end. This sequence joins TRBV18 and TRBJ2-3; 8 bases line up with TRBD2. This CDR3 comprises 18 residues. CDR1 and CDR2 (germline): KGHSH, LQKENI. CDR3: CASSPRGLAGAVQEAQYF. The CDR3 DNA, read in part, is TGTGCCAGCTCACCAAGGGGCCTAGCGGGTGCCGTCCAAGAGGCG.

Worth noting for this clone: The CDR3 extends 3 residues past the end of the read, so its final part is completed from the germline J gene. The V gene is TRBV2, the J gene TRBJ1-6, with 7 bases aligning to TRBD1. This CDR3 has 14 residues. Germline V CDR1 and CDR2: SNHLY, FYNNEI. The junction had 8 bases not matched to a gene; V was cut back by 5 bases and J by 10 bases. Partial CDR3 DNA: TGTGCCAGCAGTTCACAGGGGTTGGGATCACCC. This sequence encodes CASSSQGLGSP. The entire CDR3 is CASSSQGLGSPLHF.

Worth noting for this clone: The read ends 3 residues before the CDR3 terminus; that terminus is restored from the germline J gene. The V and J genes are TRBV23-1 and TRBJ1-5; D perhaps matches TRBD1 (6 bases). TRBV23-1 counts as an open reading frame of uncertain function. The length of the CDR3 is 16 residues. V shed 7 bases and J shed 4 bases, with 20 bases lying between them. This chain's CDR3 is CASITGFLGPNQPQHF. The covered CDR3 bases are TGCGCCAGCATTACAGGGTTCCTTGGCCCTAATCAGCCC.

Remarks on this clone: The read terminates 3 residues ahead of where the CDR3 ends, so the germline J gene completes it. V is TRBV5-1 and J is TRBJ2-1, with TRBD2 matching over 11 bases. CDR1 and CDR2 from the germline V gene are SGHRS and YFSETQ. Trimming cost V 4 bases and J 7 bases; bases outside gene matches: 13. This CDR3 is built from 17 residues. The CDR3 bases that were read are TGCGCCAGCAGCGCGTCCTTAGCGGGGGGGCCGAGGAATGAG. Translating it yields CASSASLAGGPRNE. The whole CDR3 protein reads CASSASLAGGPRNEQFF. The full variable domain, with the rest looked up from reference TRBV5-1 and TRBJ2-1, is KAGVTQTPRYLIKTRGQQVTLSCSPISGHRSVSWYQQTPGQGLQFLFEYFSETQRNKGNFPGRFSGRQFSNSRSEMNVSTLELGDSALYLCASSASLAGGPRNEQFFGPGTRLTVL.

On this clone: At one end the junction does not follow the germline gene, possibly because of a read error. Read data end 3 residues before the CDR3 end; the end is taken from the germline J gene. The chain links TRBV19 to TRBJ2-3; TRBD1 matches 10 bases. The germline V gene has CDR1 LNHDA and CDR2 SQIVND (reference sequence). The CDR3 contains 15 residues. CDR3 amino acids: CASSTTGQGPETQYF. The sequenced CDR3 bases are TGTGCCAGTAGTACCACGGGACAGGGGCCAGAGACG. Full variable domain (outside the CDR3, taken from reference TRBV19 and TRBJ2-3): DGGITQSPKYLFRKEGQNVTLSCEQNLNHDAMYWYRQDPGQGLRLIYYSQIVNDFQKGDIAEGYSVSREKKESFPLTVTSAQKNPTAFYLCASSTTGQGPETQYFGPGTRLTVL.

Comment on this clone: The CDR3 goes on 3 residues after the read ends, and that part is filled in from the germline J gene. This chain links TRBV7-2 with TRBJ2-2, with 9 bases matching TRBD1. V shed 6 bases and J 7 bases; nucleotides not matched to a gene: 9. Germline CDR1 reads SGHTA; CDR2 reads FQGNSA. There are 15 residues in the CDR3. The CDR3 region is CASSSTGGAFGELFF. The sequenced part of the CDR3 DNA is TGTGCCAGCAGTTCCACAGGGGGCGCATTCGGGGAG.

Note on this clone: The read ends 3 residues before the CDR3 terminus; that terminus is restored from the germline J gene. The chain recombines TRBV11-2 with TRBJ2-7, with 8 bases identical to TRBD1. The V gene end was trimmed by 5 bases and the J gene end by 2 bases; junction bases not matched to a gene: 8. Per the germline V gene, CDR1 is SGHAT and CDR2 is FQNNGV. The CDR3 sequence is 15 residues long. CDR3 sequence: CASSQSSDRAYEQYF. CDR3 DNA, as far as it was read: TGTGCCAGCAGCCAAAGCTCGGACAGGGCCTACGAG.

As to this clone: The DNA ends 3 residues before the CDR3 does, and the rest of the CDR3 is filled in from the germline J gene. J is TRBJ2-3 and V is TRBV7-2; TRBD2 aligns across 7 bases. The length of the CDR3 is 14 residues. With 3 bases clipped from V and 6 bases from J, the junction kept 6 bases outside the gene matches. Germline V lookup: CDR1 SGHTA, CDR2 FQGNSA. CDR3 bases read: TGTGCCAGCAGCTTCTTTCGGGGGGTGGATACG. Its translation: CASSFFRGVDT. The full CDR3 protein is CASSFFRGVDTQYF.